Listed below are T cell receptor beta chains from one sample, sequenced in a study of blood T cell repertoires in COVID-19. Produced via immunoSEQ multiplex PCR; TCRdb's table is partial and in-frame only. The data contain about 260,000 clones, over 75% of them singletons. Sequenced input: peripheral blood. These TCRs come from a human donor in a cohort sampled during active COVID-19. Both conserved end residues are part of each CDR3. A D gene is named only where the DNA matches it firmly. Expanded clones are given a class, and other clones once, few, many or no size at all.

V gene,J gene,clone size,D gene,CDR3 DNA,CDR3 protein
TRBV7-2,TRBJ2-2,NA,NA,TGTGCCAGCAGCTTATTAGGCAGGGCAAACACCGGGGAGCTGTTTTTT,CASSLLGRANTGELFF
TRBV7-6,TRBJ1-1,NA,TRBD1,TGTGCCAGCAGCTTAAGACAGGGGGCACGGTTGAACACTGAAGCTTTCTTT,CASSLRQGARLNTEAFF
TRBV5-1,TRBJ1-2,NA,NA,TGCGCCAGCAGCTTAGACAAGTATGGCTACACCTTC,CASSLDKYGYTF
TRBV30,TRBJ2-7,NA,TRBD1,TGTGCCTGGGACAGGGGGCAATACGAGCAGTACTTC,CAWDRGQYEQYF
TRBV4-3,TRBJ2-7,NA,NA,TGCGCCAGCAGCCAAGACCCCCGTCCCGACGAGCAGTACTTC,CASSQDPRPDEQYF
TRBV11-3,TRBJ2-7,NA,NA,TGTGCCAGGGGCTTACCTCCCCCCGAGCAGTACTTC,CARGLPPPEQYF
TRBV7-3,TRBJ2-2,NA,TRBD2,TGTGCCAGCAGCCCTTTCTTGATGGCGGGAGTTGTAGGCGGGGAGCTGTTTTTT,CASSPFLMAGVVGGELFF
TRBV29-1,TRBJ2-5,NA,TRBD1,TGCAGCGGGGCCCGGGGGACAGGTCCAGAGACCCAGTACTTC,CSGARGTGPETQYF
TRBV7-9,TRBJ2-5,NA,TRBD1,TGTGCCACCTCGGTCGGACAGGGTCGGGAGACCCAGTACTTC,CATSVGQGRETQYF
TRBV27,TRBJ2-7,NA,NA,TGTGCCAGCAGTTTGACGGGCTACGAGCAGTACTTC,CASSLTGYEQYF
TRBV28,TRBJ2-1,NA,TRBD2,TGTGCCAGCAGTTTAAGCGGGGCATACAATGAGCAGTTCTTC,CASSLSGAYNEQFF
TRBV12-3/TRBV12-4,TRBJ2-7,NA,NA,TGTGCCAGCAGCCCTTGGGCCTACTACGAGCAGTACTTC,CASSPWAYYEQYF
TRBV7-2,TRBJ2-1,NA,TRBD1,TGTGCCAGCAGCTTAGTCAGCAGGGGGCTAGGTTACAATGAGCAGTTCTTC,CASSLVSRGLGYNEQFF
TRBV7-2,TRBJ2-1,NA,NA,TGTGCCAGCAGCTTAGTTGGGGGCGCGGAGCAGTTCTTC,CASSLVGGAEQFF
TRBV9,TRBJ2-6,NA,TRBD1,TGTGCCAGCAGCGCCTCTACGACAGGGCTTACGAGCTCTGGGGCCAACGTCCTGACTTTC,CASSASTTGLTSSGANVLTF
TRBV6-5,TRBJ1-4,NA,TRBD1,TGTGCCAGCAGCAGGGGACAGAGTAATGAAAAACTGTTTTTT,CASSRGQSNEKLFF
TRBV24-1,TRBJ1-3,NA,NA,TGTGCCACCAGTGACAATTCTGGAAACACCATATATTTT,CATSDNSGNTIYF
TRBV5-1,TRBJ2-6,NA,NA,TGCGCCAGCAGCATTCTCAGGGCAACTGGGGCCAACGTCCTGACTTTC,CASSILRATGANVLTF
TRBV7-2,TRBJ2-7,NA,TRBD2,TGTGCCAGCAGCTTAGTCCCAGCGGGAGCCTACGAGCAGTACTTC,CASSLVPAGAYEQYF
TRBV10-3,TRBJ2-7,NA,TRBD1,TGTGCCATCAGTGCCTCCGGGACAGGCAACTACGAGCAGTACTTC,CAISASGTGNYEQYF
TRBV28,TRBJ2-1,once,NA,TGTGCCAGCAGTGGCAGGGTTGTAGCCTACAATGAGCAGTTCTTC,CASSGRVVAYNEQFF
TRBV27,TRBJ2-7,NA,NA,TGTGCCAGCAGTTTGGGGGGTAGCTCCTACGAGCAGTACTTC,CASSLGGSSYEQYF
TRBV9,TRBJ2-5,NA,TRBD2,TGTGCCAGCAGCCGTAGCGGGAGGGGGGAGACCCAGTACTTC,CASSRSGRGETQYF
TRBV10-1,TRBJ2-1,NA,TRBD2,TGCGCCAGCGCCTCGCCCCGCGGACTAGCGGTAACCAGTAGCTACAATGAGCAGTTCTTC,CASASPRGLAVTSSYNEQFF
TRBV29-1,TRBJ1-2,NA,TRBD1,TGCAGCGTTGAGGGACAGGGGAATGGCTACACCTTC,CSVEGQGNGYTF
TRBV6-5,TRBJ2-3,NA,NA,TGTGCCAGCAGTCCTCCGACGGGAACAGATACGCAGTATTTT,CASSPPTGTDTQYF
TRBV7-2,TRBJ2-7,NA,TRBD2,TGTGCCAGCAGGAAAAGCGGGGCCTACGAGCAGTACTTC,CASRKSGAYEQYF
TRBV12-3/TRBV12-4,TRBJ1-2,NA,NA,TGTGCCAGCAGCACCATTTGGCTGGATGGCTACACCTTC,CASSTIWLDGYTF
TRBV24-1,TRBJ1-1,NA,NA,TGTGCCACCAGGGGGACTCTGAACACTGAAGCTTTCTTT,CATRGTLNTEAFF
TRBV7-9,TRBJ1-4,NA,TRBD1,TGTGCCAGCAGCCCCCGACAGGGAGGTGAAAAACTGTTTTTT,CASSPRQGGEKLFF
TRBV5-4,TRBJ2-3,NA,TRBD2,TGTGCCAGCAGCTTGAGTGGGCTAGCGGGGATCACAGATACGCAGTATTTT,CASSLSGLAGITDTQYF
TRBV5-4,TRBJ1-1,NA,TRBD1,TGTGCCAGCAGCGGAGGACAGGGAGGATATGAAGCTTTCTTT,CASSGGQGGYEAFF
TRBV6-1,TRBJ2-1,NA,NA,TGTGCCAGCAGTGAGTTCAGGGGACCCTCCTACAATGAGCAGTTCTTC,CASSEFRGPSYNEQFF
TRBV5-1,TRBJ2-2,NA,TRBD2,TGCGCCAGCACCTCACTAGCGGGGGGCGGAATTACCGGGGAGCTGTTTTTT,CASTSLAGGGITGELFF
TRBV11-3,TRBJ2-1,NA,TRBD1,TGTGCCAGCAGCCAAGGGACAGGCGTGAGTCTGGGAAGCTCCTACAATGAGCAGTTCTTC,CASSQGTGVSLGSSYNEQFF
TRBV7-9,TRBJ1-4,NA,TRBD1,TGTGCCAGCAGCTCCCAAGGGGGCGATGAAAAACTGTTTTTT,CASSSQGGDEKLFF
TRBV2,TRBJ2-3,NA,TRBD2,TGTGCCAGCAGTGGATCATTTAGGGTGGGGGGGGCAGATACGCAGTATTTT,CASSGSFRVGGADTQYF
TRBV7-2,TRBJ2-7,NA,NA,TGTGCCAGCTTCTCAGCGTTAAGCTCCTACGAGCAGTACTTC,CASFSALSSYEQYF
TRBV10-3,TRBJ2-7,NA,TRBD2,TGTGCCATCAGCCGAGGGGGGGGCGTAGCGGGAGCAAGTGAGCAGTACTTC,CAISRGGGVAGASEQYF
TRBV7-7,TRBJ2-3,NA,NA,TGTGCTAGCAGCTTAGCGTTAAGCGGACCGATAGCCACAGATACGCAGTATTTT,CASSLALSGPIATDTQYF
TRBV27,TRBJ2-7,NA,TRBD1,TGTGCCAGCAGTCCTCAGGGGGTTGGGTACGAGCAGTACTTC,CASSPQGVGYEQYF
TRBV21-1,TRBJ1-4,NA,NA,TGTGAGGGGTTGGGGGAAAAACTGTTTTTT,CEGLGEKLFF
TRBV27,TRBJ1-2,NA,NA,TGTGCCAGCAGTTCTTCTAACTATGGCTACACCTTC,CASSSSNYGYTF
TRBV28,TRBJ2-1,NA,NA,TGTGCCAGCAGTTTTGGGCCTAGCGATGAGCAGTTCTTC,CASSFGPSDEQFF
TRBV4-3,TRBJ1-4,NA,NA,TGCGCCAGCGGAGGGCCTAATGAAAAACTGTTTTTT,CASGGPNEKLFF
TRBV30,TRBJ1-4,NA,NA,TGTGCCTGGAGTGAACAGAGTAATGAAAAACTGTTTTTT,CAWSEQSNEKLFF
TRBV2,TRBJ1-6,NA,NA,TGTGCCAGCAGGAGAGGGTATTCACCCCTCCACTTT,CASRRGYSPLHF
TRBV7-8,TRBJ1-2,NA,NA,TGTGCCAGCAGCTTAGACAGAATTGGCTACACCTTC,CASSLDRIGYTF
TRBV28,TRBJ2-4,NA,NA,TGTGCCAGCAGGTCGGGGTCCAAAAACATTCAGTACTTC,CASRSGSKNIQYF
TRBV19,TRBJ1-5,once,TRBD1,TGTGCCAGTAGTATCGTTCCAGGGGGAGGAGACAATCAGCCCCAGCATTTT,CASSIVPGGGDNQPQHF
TRBV11-2,TRBJ2-7,NA,NA,TGTGCCAGCAGCACCCGGACGGACTCCGCGCAGTACTTC,CASSTRTDSAQYF
TRBV11-2,TRBJ2-6,NA,TRBD2,TGTGCCAGCAGCTTAGACCGGGGGGCTGGGGCCAACGTCCTGACTTTC,CASSLDRGAGANVLTF
TRBV11-3,TRBJ2-3,NA,TRBD2,TGTGCCAGCAGCCTGGGACTAGCGGGACTGAAAACGGGGGACACAGATACGCAGTATTTT,CASSLGLAGLKTGDTDTQYF
TRBV7-2,TRBJ2-5,NA,NA,TGTGCCAGCAGCTTAATGTTCGGGGACAAGGCGGAGACCCAGTACTTC,CASSLMFGDKAETQYF
TRBV5-6,TRBJ2-7,NA,TRBD1,TGTGCCAGCAGCTTGGTGGGGGACAGGGGCCACGAGCAGTACTTC,CASSLVGDRGHEQYF